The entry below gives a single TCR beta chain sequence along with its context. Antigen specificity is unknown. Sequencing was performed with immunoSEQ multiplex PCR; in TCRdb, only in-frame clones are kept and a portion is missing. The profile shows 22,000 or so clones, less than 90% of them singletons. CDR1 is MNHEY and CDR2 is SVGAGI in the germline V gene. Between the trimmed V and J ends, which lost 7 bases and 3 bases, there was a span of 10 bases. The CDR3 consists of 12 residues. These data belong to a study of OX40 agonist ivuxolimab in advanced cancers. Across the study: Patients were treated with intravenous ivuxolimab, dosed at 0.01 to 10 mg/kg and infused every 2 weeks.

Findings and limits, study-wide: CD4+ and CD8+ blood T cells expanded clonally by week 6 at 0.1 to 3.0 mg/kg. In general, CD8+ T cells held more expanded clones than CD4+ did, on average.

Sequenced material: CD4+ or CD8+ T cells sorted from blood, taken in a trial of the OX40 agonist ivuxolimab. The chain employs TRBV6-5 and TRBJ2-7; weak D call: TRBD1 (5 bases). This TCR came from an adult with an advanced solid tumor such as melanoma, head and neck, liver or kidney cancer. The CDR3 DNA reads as TGTGCCAGCATTGGAGACAGCTACGAGCAGTACTTC. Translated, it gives CASIGDSYEQYF.